This TCR beta chain was identified during a study of T cells in Graves' hyperthyroidism and ophthalmopathy (dated by TCRdb to the late 2010s). Notes on the research overall: Peripheral blood samples were taken at initial diagnosis, before any treatment was given. A discovery cohort of around 100 patients, roughly 43 with Graves' ophthalmopathy and about 58 with stable Graves' hyperthyroidism, was used to find distinguishing TCR V-J signatures. Prospective prediction of ophthalmopathy was tested in an independent validation cohort consisting of roughly 20 hyperthyroidism patients and around 17 patients who later progressed to ophthalmopathy. The 95 to 100 discovery patients were randomly split 7:3 into training and test sets. Thyroid tissue and blood T-cell repertoires from six Graves' hyperthyroidism patients were also compared in the study. Following sampling, methimazole starting at 30 mg daily was given to hyperthyroidism patients, and high-dose intravenous methylprednisolone was given to ophthalmopathy patients. The paper describes TCR Vbeta CDR3 sequencing of about 140 peripheral blood samples, made up of under 50 ophthalmopathy patients, more than 70 hyperthyroidism patients and 17 progressor patients.

This clonotype was found a few times. Which antigen it targets is not known. No much larger clone is present one base from it, and per-base qualities are unavailable. General findings and caveats noted by the study authors: Most expanded thyroid clonotypes (frequency above 0.001) were also detected in blood, suggesting blood repertoires may reflect thyroid immune responses. No statistical method was used to set the sample size in advance, and investigators knew the group allocation. A 13 V-J signature model separated ophthalmopathy from stable hyperthyroidism, with approximately 86% sensitivity and about 81% specificity in cross-validation and 80%/75% in testing. In validation, the model predicted progression to ophthalmopathy with around 71% sensitivity and about 72% specificity, a median of about six months before onset.

Amplification of TCR beta CDR3 regions was carried out from RNA transcripts. A first-round RT-PCR of the TCR CDR3 used the HTBI primer set with the Qiagen OneStep RT-PCR kit. A second multiplex PCR round built the libraries, followed by size selection and purification. Paired-end sequencing of the libraries was performed with 100 bp reads on an Illumina HiSeq2000. For the original study's pipeline: Raw data were processed with SOAPnuke, discarding reads with adapters, uncalled bases, mean Phred below 15, or no exact constant-primer or identifier match. High-quality paired reads were merged using COPE v1.2.5, and each unique nucleotide sequence was defined as a clonotype. MiTCR v1.1 was used to align clonotypes to the IMGT TRBV, TRBD and TRBJ reference segments. Analysis was restricted to V-J combinations with a frequency above 0.0001, which covered approximately 99% of repertoires. A TCS score was defined as the ratio between F50 (clonal expansion) and ExV (chaos), using BLOSUM62-based TCRdist between CDR3 peptides within each V-J. Welch's t-statistics and random forest reduced some 510 V-J features to 13, which were used in a naive Bayes classifier (R e1071). TCRdb reworked the public reads: Q25 trimming with fastp, MiXCR clone assembly, productive beta chains retained. Rows with a matching CDR3 protein are joined into one entry that keeps the most common DNA and genes. The V and J calls and clone size come from TCRdb's table, not from the authors' own analysis. This sample lists around 500,000 distinct CDR3 sequences; around 15% were detected once. Together, the top ten hold about 14% of the sample.

CDR1 and CDR2 were assigned from the germline V gene as MDHEN and SYDVKM. Counted from cysteine to phenylalanine, this CDR3 has 15 amino acids. The sequence is cut down to CDR3 DNA, 45 bases in frame from base 1. Trimming accounts for 9 bases at V and 5 bases at J, while the number of junction bases matched to no gene is 16. Graves' hyperthyroidism was defined as stable when no progression to ophthalmopathy occurred over 18 months of follow-up. Hyperthyroidism patients were newly diagnosed, with disease duration under 2 months, and aged 18 to 65 years. The study excluded patients with uncontrolled infections, other autoimmune diseases, pregnancy or lactation. Clinical symptoms, serum thyroxine and TRAb, thyroid ultrasound, and orbital computed tomography formed the basis for the diagnoses. Ficoll-Paque density gradient centrifugation was used to isolate PBMCs from about 10 ml of fresh peripheral blood. Total RNA was extracted with Trizol reagent, and quality was checked on an Agilent 2100 Bioanalyzer.

This sequence was found in a woman between 40 and 55 years old with Graves' hyperthyroidism. The rearrangement joined TRBV28 to TRBJ2-7, with 7 bases aligning to TRBD1. Material: blood. The nucleotide sequence is TGTGCCAGTATCCAAGGGGGCCGGGCTGGGAACGAGCAGTACTTC. Its protein product is CASIQGGRAGNEQYF.